These T cell receptor beta chains were read from a single sample in a study of identical twins. From the 5' RACE reads, TCRdb called clonotypes with MiXCR, one entry per CDR3 protein. The sample includes about 430,000 distinct CDR3 sequences, around a sixth of them seen just once. The sample consisted of naive T cells sorted from blood. Receptors originate from a man aged 50 to 60 in good health. Each CDR3 is given with its conserved first and last residue. The D gene is left open where the match is weak. Clone sizes are given selectively: once, few, many, or a class where the clone is expanded.

v_gene	d_gene	j_gene	abundance	CDR3aa	CDR3nt
TRBV10-3	NA	TRBJ1-1	few	CAISETGFGTEAFF	TGTGCCATCAGTGAGACAGGGTTCGGCACTGAAGCTTTCTTT
TRBV7-6	NA	TRBJ2-7	NA	CASSTWPYEQYF	TGTGCCAGCAGCACCTGGCCCTACGAGCAGTACTTC
TRBV7-3	NA	TRBJ2-1	NA	CASSQTAYNEQFF	TGTGCCAGCAGCCAGACAGCTTACAATGAGCAGTTCTTC
TRBV7-2	NA	TRBJ2-3	NA	CASSRDFNTDTQYF	TGTGCCAGCAGCAGGGACTTTAACACAGATACGCAGTATTTT
TRBV2	NA	TRBJ2-7	few	CASKDRDFLAYEQYF	TGTGCCAGCAAAGACAGGGACTTTTTAGCCTACGAGCAGTACTTC
TRBV5-1	TRBD2	TRBJ2-7	few	CASSTRGGHEQYF	TGCGCCAGCAGCACGCGGGGGGGCCACGAGCAGTACTTC
TRBV28	TRBD2	TRBJ2-7	NA	CASSPGTSGEYEQYF	TGTGCCAGCAGTCCCGGGACTAGCGGCGAATACGAGCAGTACTTC
TRBV10-3	NA	TRBJ2-5	NA	CAIRYPTRETQYF	TGTGCCATCAGGTACCCAACCCGGGAGACCCAGTACTTC
TRBV18	TRBD1	TRBJ2-2	few	CASSPVGQRNTGELFF	TGTGCCAGCTCACCAGTGGGACAGAGAAACACCGGGGAGCTGTTTTTT
TRBV2	TRBD2	TRBJ2-1	many	CASSDLAGGYNEQFF	TGTGCCAGCAGTGATCTAGCGGGAGGATACAATGAGCAGTTCTTC
TRBV11-2	NA	TRBJ2-2	many	CASSLIRGTGELFF	TGTGCCAGCAGCTTAATCAGGGGAACCGGGGAGCTGTTTTTT
TRBV5-5	TRBD1	TRBJ1-5	NA	CASSLALSGGRPQHF	TGTGCCAGCAGCTTGGCCTTGTCAGGGGGACGGCCCCAGCATTTT
TRBV29-1	NA	TRBJ2-7	NA	CSVVGRESYEQYF	TGCAGCGTTGTGGGCAGGGAGTCCTACGAGCAGTACTTC
TRBV11-2	NA	TRBJ1-2	few	CASSKDGYGYTF	TGTGCCAGCAGCAAGGACGGCTATGGCTACACCTTC
TRBV7-9	NA	TRBJ2-5	NA	CASSSSGTQESQYF	TGTGCCAGCAGCTCCTCCGGGACCCAAGAGAGCCAGTACTTC
TRBV28	TRBD2	TRBJ2-3	few	CASSFPTSGAKTDTQYF	TGTGCCAGCAGTTTCCCGACTAGCGGGGCAAAGACAGATACGCAGTATTTT
TRBV20-1	NA	TRBJ2-7	many	CSAREWQGNSYEQYF	TGCAGTGCTAGAGAATGGCAGGGGAATTCCTACGAGCAGTACTTC
TRBV19	NA	TRBJ1-6	NA	CASSMSDSPLHF	TGTGCCAGTAGTATGAGCGATTCACCCCTCCACTTT
TRBV12-3/TRBV12-4	TRBD2	TRBJ2-2	NA	CASRTSGGAGGELFF	TGTGCCAGCAGAACTAGCGGGGGGGCCGGCGGGGAGCTGTTTTTT
TRBV20-1	TRBD2	TRBJ2-7	NA	CSASWAAGLRDEQYF	TGCAGTGCTAGTTGGGCAGCGGGGCTACGGGACGAGCAGTACTTC
TRBV10-3	TRBD1	TRBJ2-5	NA	CAIRGTGGETQYF	TGTGCCATCAGGGGGACAGGCGGAGAGACCCAGTACTTC
TRBV9	NA	TRBJ2-2	few	CASTLTGNTGELFF	TGTGCCAGCACCCTGACAGGGAACACCGGGGAGCTGTTTTTT
TRBV6-5	NA	TRBJ1-1	many	CASSYSRQGPEAFF	TGTGCCAGCAGTTACTCTAGGCAGGGGCCTGAAGCTTTCTTT
TRBV20-1	NA	TRBJ2-4	NA	CSARETGLAKNIQYF	TGCAGTGCTAGAGAGACGGGACTAGCCAAAAACATTCAGTACTTC
TRBV20-1	NA	TRBJ1-4	many	CSARDPRTANEKLFF	TGCAGTGCTAGAGATCCCCGGACAGCTAATGAAAAACTGTTTTTT
TRBV12-3/TRBV12-4	NA	TRBJ1-5	many	CASRLIGNQPQHF	TGTGCCAGCAGGCTCATTGGCAATCAGCCCCAGCATTTT
TRBV10-1	NA	TRBJ2-7	NA	CASSDAPSYEQYF	TGCGCCAGCAGTGACGCACCCTCCTACGAGCAGTACTTC
TRBV28	NA	TRBJ2-3	few	CASSLLGRGAPDTQYF	TGTGCCAGCAGTTTACTGGGCCGGGGGGCCCCAGATACGCAGTATTTT
TRBV7-6	NA	TRBJ2-2	NA	CASSWGNTGELFF	TGTGCCAGCTCTTGGGGCAACACCGGGGAGCTGTTTTTT
TRBV3-1	TRBD1	TRBJ2-7	NA	CASSQGQGLYEQYF	TGTGCCAGCAGCCAAGGACAGGGGCTCTACGAGCAGTACTTC
TRBV20-1	NA	TRBJ1-1	few	CSAIAGTLF	TGCAGTGCTATAGCAGGGACCCTCTTT
TRBV12-3/TRBV12-4	NA	TRBJ1-3	few	CASSAGGNGNTIYF	TGTGCCAGCAGTGCCGGGGGTAATGGAAACACCATATATTTT
TRBV15	TRBD2	TRBJ2-7	few	CATSMGTSFVGEQYF	TGTGCCACCAGCATGGGGACTAGTTTTGTAGGTGAGCAGTACTTC
TRBV7-2	NA	TRBJ2-3	NA	CASSLHGRVTDTQYF	TGTGCCAGCAGCTTACACGGCAGGGTCACAGATACGCAGTATTTT
TRBV6-2/TRBV6-3	NA	TRBJ2-7	few	CASSYSGTTLEQYF	TGTGCCAGCAGTTACTCCGGGACAACCCTCGAGCAGTACTTC
TRBV5-5	NA	TRBJ1-6	many	CASSLVGKSDSPLHF	TGTGCCAGCAGCTTGGTAGGGAAAAGTGATTCACCCCTCCACTTT
TRBV25-1	NA	TRBJ1-6	NA	CASRQSGQLSPLPF	TGTGCCAGCAGACAATCTGGACAGCTTTCACCCCTCCCCTTT
TRBV5-1	TRBD2	TRBJ2-2	many	CASSSNPGLGFGTGELFF	TGCGCCAGCAGCTCGAACCCGGGACTAGGATTCGGCACCGGGGAGCTGTTTTTT
TRBV27	NA	TRBJ2-1	few	CASSVGGEQFF	TGTGCCAGCAGCGTTGGGGGTGAGCAGTTCTTC
TRBV5-1	NA	TRBJ2-3	few	CASSLQIMTGFTDTQYF	TGCGCCAGCAGCTTGCAAATTATGACCGGGTTCACAGATACGCAGTATTTT
TRBV24-1	TRBD2	TRBJ2-1	few	CATSDPSGVYNEQFF	TGTGCCACCAGTGACCCTAGCGGTGTCTACAATGAGCAGTTCTTC
TRBV7-9	NA	TRBJ1-1	NA	CASSLEYTEAFF	TGTGCCAGCAGCTTAGAGTACACTGAAGCTTTCTTT
TRBV20-1	TRBD1	TRBJ2-1	many	CSALPQGQGSTYNEQFF	TGCAGTGCCCTGCCCCAGGGACAGGGCTCCACCTACAATGAGCAGTTCTTC
TRBV7-9	NA	TRBJ2-7	few	CASSSKPGQTIYEQYF	TGTGCCAGCAGTTCTAAGCCGGGACAAACGATCTACGAGCAGTACTTC
TRBV29-1	NA	TRBJ2-5	NA	CSVGRENQETQYF	TGCAGCGTAGGCCGGGAGAACCAAGAGACCCAGTACTTC
TRBV28	NA	TRBJ2-7	NA	CVSSPPMNEQYF	TGTGTCAGCAGTCCACCGATGAACGAGCAGTACTTC
TRBV4-3	TRBD2	TRBJ2-3	many	CASSQDSSGGTDTQYF	TGCGCCAGCAGCCAAGATAGTAGCGGGGGCACAGATACGCAGTATTTT
TRBV29-1	NA	TRBJ1-1	few	CSVRELGAGSTEAFF	TGCAGCGTTCGAGAACTAGGGGCAGGGAGCACTGAAGCTTTCTTT
TRBV6-1	NA	TRBJ2-7	NA	CASRPTEYGGQYF	TGTGCCAGCAGACCGACAGAATACGGTGGGCAGTACTTC
TRBV11-2	TRBD2	TRBJ2-7	NA	CASSAGTRSLEQYF	TGTGCCAGCAGTGCCGGGACTAGGTCTCTCGAGCAGTACTTC
TRBV10-3	NA	TRBJ1-2	few	CAISQGLSGYTF	TGTGCCATCAGTCAGGGGTTAAGTGGCTACACCTTC